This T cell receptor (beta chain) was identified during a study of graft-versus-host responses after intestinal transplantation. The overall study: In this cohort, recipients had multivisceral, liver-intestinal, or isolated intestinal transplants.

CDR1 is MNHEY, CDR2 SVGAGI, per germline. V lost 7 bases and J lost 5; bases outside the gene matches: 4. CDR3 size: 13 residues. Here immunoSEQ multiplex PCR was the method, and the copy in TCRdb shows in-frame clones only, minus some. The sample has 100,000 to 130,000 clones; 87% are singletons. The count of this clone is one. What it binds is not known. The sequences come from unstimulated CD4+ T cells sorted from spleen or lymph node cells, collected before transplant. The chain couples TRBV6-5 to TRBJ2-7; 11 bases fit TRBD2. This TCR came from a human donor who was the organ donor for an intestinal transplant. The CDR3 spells CASTLAGGHEQYF. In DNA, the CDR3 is TGTGCCAGCACTCTAGCGGGGGGCCACGAGCAGTACTTC.